This TCR beta chain stems from a study of blood T cell repertoires in COVID-19. Across the whole study: Spain, Italy and the United States supplied samples that represented acute and convalescent COVID-19. T cells, B-cell-depleted T cells, or PBMCs supplied cDNA or gDNA.

TCRdb's table, derived via immunoSEQ multiplex PCR, lists solely in-frame clones and lacks some. The repertoire holds fewer than 150,000 clones, with 70% to 90% as singletons. Sequenced sample: peripheral blood. The source is a man aged 40-49 years with acute or convalescent COVID-19.

The CDR3 reads CASSISRSRGQPLGSQHF. The CDR3 coding sequence is TGTGCCAGTAGTATATCGCGTTCTCGGGGACAGCCCTTAGGGTCCCAGCATTTT. V usage is TRBV19 and J usage is TRBJ1-5, with 7 bases identical to TRBD1. The J segment lost 11 bases and the V segment lost 2 bases, leaving 21 bases of the junction unmatched. Germline assignment: CDR1 LNHDA and CDR2 SQIVND (reference sequence). The length of the CDR3 is 18 residues.